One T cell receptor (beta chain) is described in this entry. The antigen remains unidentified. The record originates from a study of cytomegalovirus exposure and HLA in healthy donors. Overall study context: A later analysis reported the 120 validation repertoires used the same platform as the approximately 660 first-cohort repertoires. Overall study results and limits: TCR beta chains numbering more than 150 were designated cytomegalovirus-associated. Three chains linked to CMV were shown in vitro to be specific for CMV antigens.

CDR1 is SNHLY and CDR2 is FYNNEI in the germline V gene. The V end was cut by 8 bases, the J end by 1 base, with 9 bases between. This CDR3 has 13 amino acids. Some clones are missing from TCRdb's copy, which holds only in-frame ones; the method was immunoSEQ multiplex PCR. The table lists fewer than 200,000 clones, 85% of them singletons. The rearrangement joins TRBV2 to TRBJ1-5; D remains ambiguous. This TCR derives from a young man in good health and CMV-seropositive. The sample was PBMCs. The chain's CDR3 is CASGAQSNQPQHF. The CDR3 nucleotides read TGTGCCAGCGGTGCCCAGAGCAATCAGCCCCAGCATTTT. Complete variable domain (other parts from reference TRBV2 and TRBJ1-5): EPEVTQTPSHQVTQMGQEVILRCVPISNHLYFYWYRQILGQKVEFLVSFYNNEISEKSEIFDDQFSVERPDGSNFTLKIRSTKLEDSAMYFCASGAQSNQPQHFGDGTRLSIL.